This entry features one T cell receptor beta chain sequence. Its antigen is unknown. A clone one base away is much larger, so this may be a read error. The data stem from a study of T cell repertoires in cytomegalovirus infection (dated by TCRdb to between 2018 and 2021). For context, the study as a whole: Recently identified HLA-C-restricted CMV epitopes, whose presentation resists viral immunomodulation, were targeted by peptide stimulations together with well-studied HLA-B-restricted epitopes. The HLA type of each donor mattered for the analysis, because public TCR beta signatures pointed to carriage of CMV infection along with the matching HLA type.

Trimming removed 6 bases from V and 1 base from J, leaving 6 bases between the germline ends. There are 13 amino acids in the CDR3, from cysteine to phenylalanine inclusive. The read is trimmed to its CDR3 DNA, 39 bases read in frame from base 1. The paper as a whole reports these results and caveats: Carriers of CMV infection plus the relevant HLA type were discriminated by the cumulative frequency of public TCR beta family members in the study cohort and in an independent approximately 360-donor cohort. The ex vivo response was dominated by HLA-C-restricted CMV-specific TCR beta clonotypes, which also provided the single most frequent clonotype in two of eight donors.

Taken with the paper, the label for treatment or condition translates to: in vitro stimulation with specific CMV peptide epitopes to enrich CMV-specific T cells. Sequencing was performed on an Illumina HiSeq 1500. TCRdb took the public reads, trimmed them with fastp at Q25, ran MiXCR for clone calling and kept in-frame beta chains. Each CDR3 protein appears once, grouped with its most common genes and DNA. The sample table records some 480,000 distinct CDR3 sequences; more than 30% of these occur just once. Jointly, the top ten make up about a sixth of the sample. Sample: cultured PBMCs, taken from culture after CMV antigen stimulation. The clonotype was recovered from a human donor in good health (CMV status not recorded). Some clones in this sample may be carry-over from other donors' samples. The chain was built from TRBV12-3 or TRBV12-4 and TRBJ2-2; the D gene is unclear. The CDR3 reads CASSRWNTGELFF. The DNA is TGTGCCAGCAGCCGTTGGAACACCGGGGAGCTGTTTTTT.